One and the same sample provided the 15 T cell receptor beta chains below, sequenced in a study of fetal regulatory T cell absence and autoimmunity. Assay: immunoSEQ multiplex PCR; the TCRdb copy retains only in-frame clones and omits some. The sample shows about 95,000 clones, less than 80% of them seen only once. Material for sequencing was pancreas tissue. These receptors were collected from a male donor with IPEX syndrome.

This clone was found a few times. J is TRBJ2-3 and V is TRBV7-9; D gene ambiguous. CDR1 and CDR2 from the germline V gene are SEHNR and FQNEAQ (reference sequence). With 5 bases removed from V and 0 bases from J, the gap between germline ends came to 12 bases. The CDR3 is made up of 15 amino acids. The CDR3 nucleotides read TGTGCCAGCAGCCATCTGGGGTCTAGCACAGATACGCAGTATTTT. The encoded protein is CASSHLGSSTDTQYF.

This chain connects TRBV10-3 to TRBJ2-2; possibly TRBD1 for D (6 bases). Germline-derived CDR1 and CDR2 are ENHRY and SYGVKD. This CDR3 has 14 residues. V lost 6 bases to trimming and J lost 0 bases, with 8 bases between them. The CDR3 loop reads CAIRGTPNTGELFF. CDR3 DNA: TGTGCCATCAGGGGGACACCGAACACCGGGGAGCTGTTTTTT.

This clone was observed a handful of times. The chain joins TRBV19 to TRBJ2-7; D might be TRBD1 (6 bases). Germline CDR1 LNHDA, CDR2 SQIVND (reference sequence). Deletions cut 5 bases from V and 6 bases from J, with 8 bases between. The length of the CDR3 is 11 residues. For the CDR3, the DNA is TGTGCCAGTAGTGGGGGCCGCGAGCAGTACTTC. Translated, it gives CASSGGREQYF.

The V call is TRBV7-9, the J call TRBJ2-7, with D hard to call. CDR3 length equals 13 residues. The germline V gene has CDR1 SEHNR and CDR2 FQNEAQ (reference sequence). V lost 6 bases and J lost 0, with 9 bases in between. DNA for the CDR3: TGTGCCAGCAGTAACTCCCGCTCCTACGAGCAGTACTTC. Protein product: CASSNSRSYEQYF.

The chain uses TRBV27 and TRBJ2-7; a possible D gene is TRBD1 (6 bases). CDR1 and CDR2 (germline): MNHEY, SMNVEV (reference sequence). The CDR3 loop spans 13 amino acids. The ends were cut back, 5 bases at V and 0 bases at J, with 8 bases in the middle. CDR3 region: CASSIGGSYEQYF. DNA of the CDR3: TGTGCCAGCAGTATAGGGGGCTCCTACGAGCAGTACTTC.

The chain employs TRBV6-5 and TRBJ2-3, with D tentatively TRBD2 (7 bases). Germline CDR1 is MNHEY and CDR2 is SVGAGI. The CDR3 has 14 residues. The V gene lost 4 bases and the J gene lost 4 bases, with 12 bases spanning the gap. In DNA, the CDR3 is TGTGCCAGCAGTTCGCAGGGGAGGGCAGATACGCAGTATTTT. This translates into CASSSQGRADTQYF.

This clone has a handful of counts. The J gene is TRBJ2-7, the V gene TRBV19, with D perhaps TRBD1 (5 bases). There are 13 residues in the CDR3. The germline gives CDR1 LNHDA, CDR2 SQIVND (reference sequence). V shed 1 base and J shed 2 bases, with 6 bases lying between them. CDR3 DNA: TGTGCCAGTAGTATAGGGACAACCTACGAGCAGTACTTC. Amino acids: CASSIGTTYEQYF. The complete variable domain, with remaining parts taken from reference TRBV19 and TRBJ2-7, reads DGGITQSPKYLFRKEGQNVTLSCEQNLNHDAMYWYRQDPGQGLRLIYYSQIVNDFQKGDIAEGYSVSREKKESFPLTVTSAQKNPTAFYLCASSIGTTYEQYFGPGTRLTVT.

This clone was detected a few times. The rearrangement links TRBV7-2 to TRBJ1-5; D perhaps matches TRBD1 (5 bases). Trimming removed 5 bases at V and 1 base at J, with 12 bases between. CDR1 and CDR2 from the germline V gene are SGHTA and FQGNSA. The CDR3 runs to 15 residues. The CDR3 coding sequence is TGTGCCAGCAGCCTCGGGGGTAGAAGCAATCAGCCCCAGCATTTT. It specifies CASSLGGRSNQPQHF.

This clone was observed a single time. The chain links TRBV18 to TRBJ2-7; the match to TRBD1 covers 9 bases. The junction had 2 bases not matched to a gene; V was cut back by 1 base and J by 4 bases. The CDR3 consists of 14 residues. Per germline, CDR1 KGHSH and CDR2 LQKENI. CDR3 nucleotide sequence: TGTGCCAGCTCACCACAGACAGGGGGTTACGAGCAGTACTTC. This gives the protein CASSPQTGGYEQYF.

This clone has just a few counts. The junction departs from germline at one end; a sequencing error may be responsible. V gene TRBV5-4 combines with J gene TRBJ1-1, with D unclear. Germline CDR1 reads SGHNT; CDR2 reads YYREEE (reference sequence). CDR3 length: 13 amino acids. CDR3 region: CASSLDPNAEAFF. In DNA form, the CDR3 reads TGTGCCAGCAGCTTGGATCCGAACGCTGAAGCTTTCTTT.

The chain joins TRBV11-2 to TRBJ2-1; no definite D call. This CDR3 spans 15 amino acids. V lost 3 bases, J lost 0 bases, and 9 bases lay in between. Germline loops: CDR1 SGHAT, CDR2 FQNNGV. The CDR3 nucleotides read TGTGCCAGCAGCTTGACGGCAGGCTCCTACAATGAGCAGTTCTTC. Amino acids: CASSLTAGSYNEQFF.

The V gene is TRBV6-4, the J gene TRBJ2-7; no clear D gene. Germline values: CDR1 MRHNA, CDR2 SNTAGT. V lost 2 bases, J lost 2 bases, and 4 bases lay in between. This CDR3 region has 12 residues. CDR3 in amino acids: CASSDATYEQYF. The CDR3, as DNA: TGTGCCAGCAGTGACGCGACCTACGAGCAGTACTTC.

The chain is built from TRBV7-2 and TRBJ1-5, with 7 bases matching TRBD1. V shed 2 bases, J shed 6 bases, and the junction held 1 base outside the gene matches. Germline-derived CDR1 and CDR2 are SGHTA and FQGNSA. The CDR3 is 13 residues long. CDR3 sequence reads: CASSLTGAQPQHF. The CDR3 DNA sequence: TGTGCCAGCAGCTTAACAGGGGCTCAGCCCCAGCATTTT.

J is TRBJ1-1 and V is TRBV6-4; tentative D call: TRBD1 (6 bases). Germline V lookup: CDR1 MRHNA, CDR2 SNTAGT. This CDR3 is 16 amino acids long. V was trimmed by 7 bases and J by 0 bases, leaving 18 bases between them. CDR3 in DNA: TGTGCCAGCACCATTCGGAGGGGGGGCATGAACACTGAAGCTTTCTTT. It translates to CASTIRRGGMNTEAFF.

The chain links TRBV7-9 to TRBJ1-2; no definite D call. Germline lookup yields CDR1 SEHNR and CDR2 FQNEAQ (reference sequence). The CDR3 has 14 amino acids. The V gene lost 5 bases and the J gene lost 2 bases, with 12 bases spanning the gap. In DNA, the CDR3 is TGTGCCAGCAGCGGCATAGCGGGGAACTATGGCTACACCTTC. This gives the protein CASSGIAGNYGYTF.